Below, 9 T cell receptor beta chains from the same sample are listed, as sequenced in a study of blood T cell repertoires in COVID-19. The protocol was immunoSEQ multiplex PCR, while the TCRdb copy is restricted to in-frame clones and leaves out a portion. This table holds approximately 210,000 clones, around 86% found once. The sample taken for sequencing was PBMCs or T cells enriched from blood (not recorded which). These receptors all stem from a man between 25 and 39 years old in a cohort exposed to, infected with or recovered from COVID-19 (not recorded which).

The V and J genes are TRBV28 and TRBJ1-6; 7 positions match TRBD1. This CDR3 spans 20 amino acids. The V gene's germline CDR1 is MDHEN and CDR2 SYDVKM. The trim removed 7 bases at V and 0 bases at J, leaving 18 bases unmatched. The CDR3 coding sequence is TGTGCCAGCATCACCCCCCCAGGGGGACACCTAAGCTCCTATAATTCACCCCTCCACTTT. Amino acid sequence: CASITPPGGHLSSYNSPLHF.

The V and J genes are TRBV11-3 and TRBJ2-1; 7 bases fit TRBD1. The germline V gene has CDR1 SGHNT and CDR2 YENEEA. The CDR3 is 13 residues long. V was clipped by 5 bases and J by 5 bases; unmatched bases: 3. CDR3 nucleotide sequence: TGTGCCAGCAGCGCCGGACAGGACAATGAGCAGTTCTTC. The encoded protein is CASSAGQDNEQFF.

This rearrangement joins TRBV2 to TRBJ2-1, with D tentatively TRBD1 (6 bases). The CDR3 contains 14 residues. Germline-derived CDR1 and CDR2 are SNHLY and FYNNEI. Trimming left V 8 bases short and J 3 bases short, with 14 bases between. CDR3 residues: CASLGKDSYNEQFF. For the CDR3, the DNA is TGTGCCAGCTTGGGCAAGGACAGCTACAATGAGCAGTTCTTC.

This clone appeared a few times. The gene calls are TRBV3-1 (or the pseudogene TRBV3-2) and TRBJ2-1; 9 bases align to TRBD2. This CDR3 is built from 15 residues. Trimming at V came to 4 bases and at J to 3 bases, leaving 4 bases not matched to a gene. CDR1 and CDR2 from the germline V gene are LGHDT and YNNKEL (reference sequence). The CDR3, as DNA: TGTGCCAGCAGCCCTGGACTAGCGAACTACAATGAGCAGTTCTTC. This translates into CASSPGLANYNEQFF.

V usage is TRBV27 and J usage is TRBJ1-1, with no clear D. CDR1 is MNHEY, CDR2 SMNVEV, per germline (reference sequence). The V and J ends lost 3 bases and 6 bases respectively, with 5 bases between them. The CDR3 is 11 residues long. The CDR3 here is CASSFGAEAFF. In DNA, the CDR3 is TGTGCCAGCAGTTTCGGGGCTGAAGCTTTCTTT.

CDR3 sequence reads: CASTTTGELFF. As DNA, the CDR3 is TGTGCCAGCACCACTACCGGGGAGCTGTTTTTT. The V call is TRBV12-3 or TRBV12-4, the J call TRBJ2-2; D unclear. This CDR3 spans 11 amino acids. The V end was cut by 7 bases, the J end by 5 bases, with 5 bases between.

This clone was seen a single time. The gene calls are TRBV7-6 and TRBJ2-1, with 12 bases fitting TRBD1. V lost 4 bases and J lost 7; bases outside the gene matches: 5. The CDR3 is 15 amino acids. Germline CDR1 and CDR2: SGHVS and FNYEAQ. The CDR3 sequence is CASSSPGQGANEQFF. The CDR3 DNA sequence: TGTGCCAGCAGCTCACCGGGACAGGGGGCAAATGAGCAGTTCTTC.

The V and J genes are TRBV4-2 and TRBJ2-1; 11 nucleotides match TRBD2. V trimming: 0 bases; J trimming: 13 bases; junction bases outside the gene matches: 5. The germline CDR1 and CDR2 sequences are LGHNA and YNFKEQ. This CDR3 has 14 amino acids. The CDR3 bases are TGTGCCAGCAGCCAAGATATGACTAGCGGGAACCAGTTCTTC. It translates to CASSQDMTSGNQFF.

The chain employs TRBV6-4 and TRBJ2-7, with 7 bases that match TRBD2. The germline CDR1 and CDR2 sequences are MRHNA and SNTAGT. Trimming took 0 bases from V and 3 from J; bases not matched to a gene: 5. The CDR3 has 15 amino acids. DNA for the CDR3: TGTGCCAGCAGTGACTCGGGGACTAAAGACTACGAGCAGTACTTC. Translation gives CASSDSGTKDYEQYF.